This TCR beta chain was retrieved from a study of tumor-infiltrating lymphocytes in primary liver carcinoma. About the study: Patients' primary liver carcinoma was surgically resected. Patients were both men and women, whose ages ran from 30 to 69 years.

Unsorted whole blood supplied the RNA, and germline DNA was extracted too. Every patient had chronic HBV infection and was treatment-naive. The researchers produced TCR beta cDNA from 450 to 600 ng total RNA with a constant-region primer. Amplification in three nested multiplex PCR rounds with slightly modified ARM-PCR gave rise to TCR beta libraries. Rounds one and two of PCR, each of roughly 10 cycles, were primed with TRBV1-TRBV30 forward primers and a C-beta reverse primer. One entry per CDR3 protein results from TCRdb running MiXCR on the multiplex PCR reads. The table has about 210,000 distinct CDR3 sequences, less than 75% seen once. This clonotype was seen just once. Just one base apart from a much larger clone, this may be a read error. From germline, CDR1 is MNHNS and CDR2 SASEGT. The CDR3 is 14 residues long.

The clonotype was recovered from a woman aged 60-70 years with primary liver carcinoma and hepatitis B virus infection. This chain connects TRBV6-1 to TRBJ2-2, with D perhaps matching TRBD2 (6 bases). Sequencing used peripheral blood. DNA of the CDR3: TGTGCCAGCAGCCCCACGGGTAACACCGGGGGGCTGTTTTTT. This codes for CASSPTGNTGGLFF.